These 27 T cell receptor beta chains share one sample of origin, sequenced in a study of patients and donors after allogeneic stem cell transplantation. TCRdb reprocessed the RT-PCR reads via MiXCR and lists one record per CDR3 protein. The table has approximately 430,000 distinct CDR3 sequences, around 15% seen once. Sequencing was carried out using blood, either unsorted or a sorted T cell fraction (not recorded which). The receptors come from a human donor who was either an allogeneic HSCT recipient or a stem cell or donor lymphocyte infusion donor (not recorded which). It is not recorded whose cells these are; they may come from a transplant donor.

There are a few counts of this clonotype. The gene calls are TRBV5-1 and TRBJ1-5; a possible D gene is TRBD1 (5 bases). The CDR3 is 16 amino acids. Germline values: CDR1 SGHRS, CDR2 YFSETQ. With 0 bases removed from V and 3 bases from J, the gap between germline ends came to 13 bases. The CDR3 DNA is TGCGCCAGCAGCTTGGGGGTCGGAGGGGTCAATCAGCCCCAGCATTTT. Amino acids: CASSLGVGGVNQPQHF.

This clonotype occurred a few times. V and J are TRBV5-1 and TRBJ2-7, with a weak D call TRBD1 (5 bases). CDR1 and CDR2 from the germline V gene are SGHRS and YFSETQ. The CDR3 contains 15 residues. With 0 bases removed from V and 1 base from J, the gap between germline ends came to 11 bases. The CDR3 loop is CASSLVRQGSYEQYF. The CDR3 region has the DNA TGCGCCAGCAGCTTGGTACGCCAGGGATCCTACGAGCAGTACTTC.

This clonotype was observed a handful of times. The chain carries TRBV7-2 and TRBJ2-7, with TRBD2 matching 13 bases. The trim removed 5 bases at V and 5 bases at J, leaving 9 bases unmatched. Germline CDR1 reads SGHTA; CDR2 reads FQGNSA. The CDR3 runs 16 residues. CDR3 region: CASSRTSGSSIHEQYF. The CDR3 DNA follows: TGTGCCAGCAGCCGGACTAGCGGGAGCTCGATCCACGAGCAGTACTTC. Based on the CDR3 plus reference TRBV7-2 and TRBJ2-7, the full variable domain is GAGVSQSPSNKVTEKGKDVELRCDPISGHTALYWYRQSLGQGLEFLIYFQGNSAPDKSGLPSDRFSAERTGGSVSTLTIQRTQQEDSAVYLCASSRTSGSSIHEQYFGPGTRLTVT.

CDR3 nucleotide sequence: TGTGCCAGCAGCCTAGCGGGAGGTAAGACGGCAGATACGCAGTATTTT. It yields the protein CASSLAGGKTADTQYF. The gene calls are TRBV4-2 and TRBJ2-3, with 10 bases aligning to TRBD2. V lost 4 bases to trimming and J lost 4 bases; unmatched junction nucleotides: 8. The CDR3 sequence is 16 residues long. CDR1 LGHNA and CDR2 YNFKEQ come from the germline V gene.

The chain couples TRBV5-1 to TRBJ2-7; TRBD2 agrees at 7 bases. Germline CDR1 reads SGHRS; CDR2 reads YFSETQ. With V trimmed by 2 bases and J by 3 bases, 5 bases remained unmatched. The CDR3 is made up of 14 amino acids. The CDR3 DNA sequence: TGCGCCAGCAGCTTCGAAGCGGGGCGCTACGAGCAGTACTTC. Protein: CASSFEAGRYEQYF.

This clonotype was seen only a few times. The chain carries TRBV2 and TRBJ2-5, with 7 bases matching TRBD1. The V and J ends lost 6 bases and 2 bases, in that order; junction bases with no gene match: 0. Germline CDR1 reads SNHLY; CDR2 reads FYNNEI. The CDR3 is made up of 12 amino acids. The chain's CDR3 is CASRQGQETQYF. CDR3 nucleotides: TGTGCCAGCAGACAGGGGCAAGAGACCCAGTACTTC.

This clonotype has only one observation. The chain uses TRBV3-1 and TRBJ2-2; 7 bases are shared with TRBD2. After removal of 4 bases from V and 5 bases from J, the junction contained 7 bases not matched to a gene. The CDR3 extends over 15 amino acids. The germline V gene has CDR1 LGHDT and CDR2 YNNKEL (reference sequence). The CDR3 protein is CASSPRREGTGELFF. CDR3 DNA: TGTGCCAGCAGCCCCCGGAGGGAGGGGACCGGGGAGCTGTTTTTT.

CDR3 protein: CASSLARLAGGPIDTQYF. CDR3 DNA sequence: TGTGCCAGCAGCTTAGCGCGGCTAGCGGGGGGGCCGATAGATACGCAGTATTTT. The V call is TRBV7-2, the J call TRBJ2-3; TRBD2 matches 12 bases. CDR3 length: 18 amino acids. With 0 bases clipped from V and 5 bases from J, the junction kept 9 bases outside the gene matches. Germline V gives CDR1 SGHTA, CDR2 FQGNSA.

This clonotype was observed many times. The V and J genes are TRBV6-1 and TRBJ2-7, with 10 positions matching TRBD1. Unmatched junction bases numbered 3, after V lost 10 bases and J lost 0 bases. CDR3 size: 13 residues. Per the germline V gene, CDR1 is MNHNS and CDR2 is SASEGT. The CDR3 sequence: CAIGQGVSYEQYF. For the CDR3, the DNA is TGTGCCATCGGACAGGGGGTCTCCTACGAGCAGTACTTC.

The chain employs TRBV5-4 and TRBJ2-2; 11 positions match TRBD2. CDR1 is SGHNT and CDR2 is YYREEE in the germline V gene (reference sequence). The CDR3 covers 16 residues. V trimming: 1 base; J trimming: 5 bases; junction bases outside the gene matches: 4. As DNA, the CDR3 is TGTGCCAGCAGCTTGTTAGCGGGGGGGCGTACCGGGGAGCTGTTTTTT. It yields the protein CASSLLAGGRTGELFF. Full variable domain (remainder filled in from reference TRBV5-4 and TRBJ2-2): ETGVTQSPTHLIKTRGQQVTLRCSSQSGHNTVSWYQQALGQGPQFIFQYYREEENGRGNFPPRFSGLQFPNYSSELNVNALELDDSALYLCASSLLAGGRTGELFFGEGSRLTVL.

The rearrangement links TRBV30 to TRBJ1-5; 9 nucleotides agree with TRBD1. V lost 2 bases and J lost 6; bases outside the gene matches: 5. CDR1 GTSNPN and CDR2 SVGIG come from the germline V gene (reference sequence). The CDR3 consists of 14 residues. The CDR3 DNA reads as TGTGCCTGGAGTAAGGACAGGGGTACTCAGCCCCAGCATTTT. It translates to CAWSKDRGTQPQHF.

The rearrangement links TRBV15 to TRBJ2-1; 10 bases are shared with TRBD1. The V and J ends lost 0 bases and 9 bases, in that order; junction bases with no gene match: 17. The CDR3 is 19 residues long. Germline V CDR1 and CDR2: LNHNV, YYDKDF (reference sequence). The CDR3 is CATSRDLLMGDRGYGEQFF. CDR3 nucleotides: TGTGCCACCAGCAGAGATTTGTTGATGGGGGACAGGGGCTACGGTGAGCAGTTCTTC.

This clonotype appeared a few times. The chain recombines TRBV10-3 with TRBJ1-2; 9 nucleotides line up with TRBD1. The CDR3 loop spans 15 amino acids. CDR1 and CDR2 (germline): ENHRY, SYGVKD. V was clipped by 4 bases and J by 5 bases; unmatched bases: 8. The CDR3 DNA sequence: TGTGCCATCAGTGCCGGGACAGGGAGGTTATATGGCTACACCTTC. Translated: CAISAGTGRLYGYTF.

This clonotype was seen a handful of times. The CDR3 reads CASSIRLAGVNYNEQFF. In DNA, the CDR3 is TGTGCCAGTAGTATCCGTTTGGCGGGAGTAAACTACAATGAGCAGTTCTTC. The V gene is TRBV19, the J gene TRBJ2-1, with 7 bases aligning to TRBD2. The V segment lost 3 bases and the J segment 3 bases; nucleotides outside the gene matches: 11. This CDR3 has 17 residues. Per the germline V gene, CDR1 is LNHDA and CDR2 is SQIVND (reference sequence).

The table lists this clonotype with many counts. The chain joins TRBV24-1 to TRBJ1-1; the D gene is possibly TRBD1 (5 bases). The germline gives CDR1 KGHDR, CDR2 SFDVKD. The V end lost 5 bases, the J end lost 1 base, and 10 bases lay between the germline ends. This CDR3 has 14 residues. The chain's CDR3 is CATSVGAPNTEAFF. In DNA form, the CDR3 reads TGTGCCACCAGTGTCGGGGCTCCGAACACTGAAGCTTTCTTT.

This sequence joins TRBV4-2 and TRBJ1-1; TRBD1 matches 7 bases. The germline CDR1 and CDR2 sequences are LGHNA and YNFKEQ. J lost 6 bases, V lost 3 bases, and 16 bases had no gene match. There are 17 residues in the CDR3. CDR3 protein: CASSQQEVRGRRAEAFF. CDR3 sequence (DNA): TGTGCCAGCAGCCAGCAAGAGGTGAGGGGGCGGAGGGCTGAAGCTTTCTTT.

The chain carries TRBV6-5 and TRBJ2-5, with 8 bases identical to TRBD1. This CDR3 is built from 15 residues. V was pared by 2 bases and J by 2 bases, with 4 bases of the junction left unmatched. Germline CDR1 reads MNHEY; CDR2 reads SVGAGI. The CDR3 nucleotides read TGTGCCAGCAGTTACGGCAGGGGGCGACAAGAGACCCAGTACTTC. Its protein product is CASSYGRGRQETQYF.

This sequence joins TRBV9 and TRBJ1-4, with a possible D match to TRBD1 (5 bases). V lost 3 bases, J lost 6 bases, and 15 bases lay in between. The CDR3 covers 15 residues. Germline V gene lookup returns CDR1 SGDLS and CDR2 YYNGEE. Here the CDR3 DNA reads TGTGCCAGCAGCGCTGGGGGGGGAGGCCATGAAAAACTGTTTTTT. It yields the protein CASSAGGGGHEKLFF.

This clonotype was observed a handful of times. The rearrangement joins TRBV18 to TRBJ2-1; 8 nucleotides agree with TRBD1. The CDR3 is 14 residues long. V trimming: 3 bases; J trimming: 10 bases; junction bases outside the gene matches: 8. CDR1 and CDR2 from the germline V gene are KGHSH and LQKENI. DNA for the CDR3: TGTGCCAGCTCACCCGGGACAGGTGTTCCGGAGCAGTTCTTC. It translates to CASSPGTGVPEQFF.

The rearrangement links TRBV29-1 to TRBJ2-2, with D possibly called TRBD1 or TRBD2 (5 bases each). The V end was cut by 7 bases, the J end by 6 bases, with 18 bases between. CDR1 SQVTM and CDR2 ANQGSEA come from the germline V gene. The CDR3 covers 14 residues. CDR3 DNA sequence: TGCAGCGGCCGGGACCCTAGGTACGCCGGGGAGCTGTTTTTT. It translates to CSGRDPRYAGELFF.

This clonotype was observed once. This sequence joins TRBV7-8 and TRBJ2-2; 12 positions agree with TRBD1. Germline CDR1 and CDR2: SGHVS and FQNEAQ. After removal of 5 bases from V and 2 bases from J, the junction contained 15 bases not matched to a gene. The CDR3 covers 20 residues. CDR3 sequence: CASSPRVRDRGLRNTGELFF. As DNA, the CDR3 is TGTGCCAGCAGCCCCAGGGTCCGGGACAGGGGGCTTCGTAACACCGGGGAGCTGTTTTTT.

This clonotype came up a few times. The chain uses TRBV29-1 and TRBJ1-2, with 8 bases that match TRBD1. V was pared by 3 bases and J by 7 bases, with 13 bases of the junction left unmatched. The CDR3 contains 15 residues. Germline assignment: CDR1 SQVTM and CDR2 ANQGSEA. The CDR3 DNA reads as TGCAGCGTTGACGAAAGGGGGGACAGGAGCTCTGGCTACACCTTC. This sequence encodes CSVDERGDRSSGYTF. The full variable domain, in which reference TRBV29-1 and TRBJ1-2 provide the parts outside the CDR3, is SAVISQKPSRDICQRGTSLTIQCQVDSQVTMMFWYRQQPGQSLTLIATANQGSEATYESGFVIDKFPISRPNLTFSTLTVSNMSPEDSSIYLCSVDERGDRSSGYTFGSGTRLTVV.

This clonotype occurred many times. The chain joins TRBV12-3 or TRBV12-4 to TRBJ1-3; D ambiguous. This CDR3 has 10 residues. Trimming shortened V by 2 bases and J by 7 bases, and 0 bases separated the two germline ends. CDR3 residues: CASSLNTIYF. CDR3 DNA: TGTGCCAGCAGTTTAAACACCATATATTTT.

This clonotype occurred once. The chain couples TRBV7-2 to TRBJ1-4; the D gene is possibly TRBD1 (5 bases). Germline CDR1 reads SGHTA; CDR2 reads FQGNSA. The CDR3 has 16 amino acids. V was trimmed by 1 base and J by 7 bases, leaving 16 bases between them. The CDR3 here is CASSLGQRPRGEKLFF. The DNA for the CDR3 is TGTGCCAGCAGCTTAGGACAGCGTCCCAGAGGTGAAAAACTGTTTTTT.

This clonotype was counted only a few times. This chain links TRBV20-1 with TRBJ1-1; D gene ambiguous. The V gene's germline CDR1 is DFQATT and CDR2 SNEGSKA (reference sequence). V lost 3 bases to trimming and J lost 8 bases, with 13 bases between them. There are 12 residues in the CDR3. CDR3 coding DNA: TGCAGTGCTAGTGAGCTTGGAGACGAAGCTTTCTTT. Protein: CSASELGDEAFF.

The table lists this clonotype with a few counts. The genes are TRBV15 and TRBJ2-1; perhaps TRBD2 as D (5 bases). The V gene's germline CDR1 is LNHNV and CDR2 YYDKDF (reference sequence). V was pared by 5 bases and J by 3 bases, with 8 bases between. This CDR3 has 13 residues. CDR3 in amino acids: CATSGRDYNEQFF. The CDR3 DNA is TGTGCCACCAGCGGCCGGGACTACAATGAGCAGTTCTTC.

V usage is TRBV15 and J usage is TRBJ2-5; unclear D gene. The CDR3 is made up of 13 amino acids. The germline CDR1 and CDR2 sequences are LNHNV and YYDKDF (reference sequence). The ends were cut back, 3 bases at V and 5 bases at J, with 10 bases in the middle. CDR3 region: CATSRYLGETQYF. CDR3 nucleotide sequence: TGTGCCACCAGCAGGTACCTAGGGGAGACCCAGTACTTC.